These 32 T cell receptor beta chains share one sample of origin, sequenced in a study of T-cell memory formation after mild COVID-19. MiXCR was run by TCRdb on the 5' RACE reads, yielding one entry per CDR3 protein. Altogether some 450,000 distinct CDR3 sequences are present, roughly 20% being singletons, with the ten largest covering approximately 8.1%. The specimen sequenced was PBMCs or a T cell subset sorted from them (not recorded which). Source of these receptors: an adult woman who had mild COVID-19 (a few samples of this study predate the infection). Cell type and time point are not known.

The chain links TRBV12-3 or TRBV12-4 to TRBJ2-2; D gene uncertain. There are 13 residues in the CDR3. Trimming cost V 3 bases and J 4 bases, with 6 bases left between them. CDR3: CASSFLTTGELFF. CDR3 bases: TGTGCCAGCAGTTTTTTAACCACCGGGGAGCTGTTTTTT.

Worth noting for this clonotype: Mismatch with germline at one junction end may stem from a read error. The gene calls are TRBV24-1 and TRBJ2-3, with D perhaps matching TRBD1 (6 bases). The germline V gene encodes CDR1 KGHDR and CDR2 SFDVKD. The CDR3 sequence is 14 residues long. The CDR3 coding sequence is TGTGCCACCAGTGATTTGGGGGGCACCGATACGCAGTATTTT. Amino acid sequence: CATSDLGGTDTQYF.

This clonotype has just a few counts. Here the CDR3 reads CSVVSGTIRSEQYF. DNA for the CDR3: TGCAGCGTTGTGAGTGGGACAATTCGCTCCGAGCAGTACTTC. The V and J genes are TRBV29-1 and TRBJ2-7; TRBD1 is a possible D gene (6 bases). Germline assignment: CDR1 SQVTM and CDR2 ANQGSEA. The CDR3 has 14 amino acids. Trimming shortened V by 4 bases and J by 6 bases, and 19 bases separated the two germline ends.

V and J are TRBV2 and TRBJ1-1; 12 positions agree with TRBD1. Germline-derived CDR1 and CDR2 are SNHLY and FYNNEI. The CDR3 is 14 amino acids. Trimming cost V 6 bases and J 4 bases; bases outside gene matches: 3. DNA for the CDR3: TGTGCCAGCAGCGGGACAGGGGGCTTCACTGAAGCTTTCTTT. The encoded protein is CASSGTGGFTEAFF.

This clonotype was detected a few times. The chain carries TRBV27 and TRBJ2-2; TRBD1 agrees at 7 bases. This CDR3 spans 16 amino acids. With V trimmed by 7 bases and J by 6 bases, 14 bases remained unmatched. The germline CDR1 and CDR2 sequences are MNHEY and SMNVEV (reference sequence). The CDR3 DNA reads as TGTGCCAGCACCGCGGCGCCGACAGGGTTGGCCGGGGAGCTGTTTTTT. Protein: CASTAAPTGLAGELFF.

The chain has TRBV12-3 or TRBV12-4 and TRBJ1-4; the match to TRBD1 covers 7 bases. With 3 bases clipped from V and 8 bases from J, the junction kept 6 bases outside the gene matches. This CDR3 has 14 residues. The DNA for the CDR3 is TGTGCCAGCAGTTTCGGACAGGCCCGAGAAAAACTGTTTTTT. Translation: CASSFGQAREKLFF.

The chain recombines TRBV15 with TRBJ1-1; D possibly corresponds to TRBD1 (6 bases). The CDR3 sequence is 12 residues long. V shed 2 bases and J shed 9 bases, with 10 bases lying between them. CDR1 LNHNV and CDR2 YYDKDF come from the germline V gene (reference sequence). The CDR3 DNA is TGTGCCACCAGCAGAACGGGGGGCAAAGCTTTCTTT. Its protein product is CATSRTGGKAFF.

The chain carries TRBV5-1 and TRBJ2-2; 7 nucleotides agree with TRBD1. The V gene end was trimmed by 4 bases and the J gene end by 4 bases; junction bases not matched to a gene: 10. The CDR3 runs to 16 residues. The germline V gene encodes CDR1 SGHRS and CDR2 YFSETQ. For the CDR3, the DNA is TGCGCCAGCAGCGACAGACAGGGCGCGGGCACCGGGGAGCTGTTTTTT. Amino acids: CASSDRQGAGTGELFF.

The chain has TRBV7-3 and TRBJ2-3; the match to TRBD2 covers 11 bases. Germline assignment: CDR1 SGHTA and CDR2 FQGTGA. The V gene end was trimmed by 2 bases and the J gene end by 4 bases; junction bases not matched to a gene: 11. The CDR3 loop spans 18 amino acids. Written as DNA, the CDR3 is TGTGCCAGCAGCTTATGGGCTCCTAGCGGGGGGACACCAGATACGCAGTATTTT. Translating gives CASSLWAPSGGTPDTQYF.

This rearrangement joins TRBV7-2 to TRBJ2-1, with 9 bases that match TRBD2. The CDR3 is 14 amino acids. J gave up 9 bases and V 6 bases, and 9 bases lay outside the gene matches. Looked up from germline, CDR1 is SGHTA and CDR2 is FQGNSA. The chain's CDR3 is CASRTSGGPPEQFF. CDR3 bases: TGTGCCAGCAGAACCAGCGGGGGGCCGCCTGAGCAGTTCTTC. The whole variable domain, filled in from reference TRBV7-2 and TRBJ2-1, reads GAGVSQSPSNKVTEKGKDVELRCDPISGHTALYWYRQSLGQGLEFLIYFQGNSAPDKSGLPSDRFSAERTGGSVSTLTIQRTQQEDSAVYLCASRTSGGPPEQFFGPGTRLTVL.

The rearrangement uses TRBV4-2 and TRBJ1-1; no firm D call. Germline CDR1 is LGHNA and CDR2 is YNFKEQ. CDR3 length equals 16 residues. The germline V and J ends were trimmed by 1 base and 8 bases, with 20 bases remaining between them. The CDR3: CASSQGSGSRIAEAFF. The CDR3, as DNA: TGTGCCAGCAGCCAAGGATCGGGTTCGCGTATCGCGGAAGCTTTCTTT.

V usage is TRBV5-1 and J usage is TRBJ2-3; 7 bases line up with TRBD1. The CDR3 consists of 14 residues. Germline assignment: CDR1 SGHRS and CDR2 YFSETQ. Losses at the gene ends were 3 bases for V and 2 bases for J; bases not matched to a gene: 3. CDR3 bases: TGCGCCAGCAGCTGGGACAGCCTCACAGATACGCAGTATTTT. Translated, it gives CASSWDSLTDTQYF.

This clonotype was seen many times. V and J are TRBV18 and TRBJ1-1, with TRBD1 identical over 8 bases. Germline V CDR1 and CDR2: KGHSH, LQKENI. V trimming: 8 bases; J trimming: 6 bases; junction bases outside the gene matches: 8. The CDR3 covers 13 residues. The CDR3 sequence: CASHVTGGAEAFF. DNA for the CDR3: TGTGCCAGCCATGTAACAGGGGGGGCTGAAGCTTTCTTT.

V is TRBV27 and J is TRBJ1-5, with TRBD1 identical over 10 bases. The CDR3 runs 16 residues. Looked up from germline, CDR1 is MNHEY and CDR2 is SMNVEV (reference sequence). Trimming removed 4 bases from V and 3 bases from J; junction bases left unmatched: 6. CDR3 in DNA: TGTGCCAGCAGTTCGGGACAGGGGACCTTCAATCAGCCCCAGCATTTT. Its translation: CASSSGQGTFNQPQHF.

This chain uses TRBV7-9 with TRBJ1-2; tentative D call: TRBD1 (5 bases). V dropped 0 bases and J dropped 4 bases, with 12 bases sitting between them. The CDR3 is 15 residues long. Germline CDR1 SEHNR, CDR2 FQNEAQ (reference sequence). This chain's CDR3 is CASSLAIQGLYGYTF. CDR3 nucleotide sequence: TGTGCCAGCAGCTTAGCGATCCAGGGACTCTATGGCTACACCTTC.

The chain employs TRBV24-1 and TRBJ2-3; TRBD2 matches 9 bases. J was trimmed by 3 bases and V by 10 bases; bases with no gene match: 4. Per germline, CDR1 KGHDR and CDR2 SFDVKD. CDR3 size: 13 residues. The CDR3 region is CATREGGTDTQYF. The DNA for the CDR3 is TGTGCCACGCGGGAGGGAGGGACAGATACGCAGTATTTT.

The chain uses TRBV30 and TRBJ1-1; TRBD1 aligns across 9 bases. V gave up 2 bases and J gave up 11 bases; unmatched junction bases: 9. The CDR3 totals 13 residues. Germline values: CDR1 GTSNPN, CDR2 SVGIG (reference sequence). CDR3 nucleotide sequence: TGTGCCTGGAGTCTTCCGGGACAGGGAGGTGCTTTCTTT. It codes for CAWSLPGQGGAFF.

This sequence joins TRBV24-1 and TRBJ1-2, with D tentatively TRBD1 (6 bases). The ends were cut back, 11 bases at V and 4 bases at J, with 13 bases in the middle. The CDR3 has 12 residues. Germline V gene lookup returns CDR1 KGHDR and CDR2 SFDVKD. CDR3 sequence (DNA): TGTGCCATCGCGGACAGTACCTATGGCTACACCTTC. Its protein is CAIADSTYGYTF.

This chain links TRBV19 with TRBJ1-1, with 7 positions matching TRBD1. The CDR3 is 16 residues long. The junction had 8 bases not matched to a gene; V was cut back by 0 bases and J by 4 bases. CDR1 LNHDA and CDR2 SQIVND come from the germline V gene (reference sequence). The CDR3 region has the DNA TGTGCCAGTAGTATAGAACCGGGACAGATAGGCACTGAAGCTTTCTTT. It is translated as CASSIEPGQIGTEAFF.

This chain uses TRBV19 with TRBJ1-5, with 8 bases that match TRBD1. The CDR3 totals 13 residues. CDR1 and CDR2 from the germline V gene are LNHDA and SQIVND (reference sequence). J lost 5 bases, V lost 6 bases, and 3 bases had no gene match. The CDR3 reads CASSGQGYQPQHF. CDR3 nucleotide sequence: TGTGCCAGTAGCGGACAGGGTTATCAGCCCCAGCATTTT. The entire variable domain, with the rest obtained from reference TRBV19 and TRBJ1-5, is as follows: DGGITQSPKYLFRKEGQNVTLSCEQNLNHDAMYWYRQDPGQGLRLIYYSQIVNDFQKGDIAEGYSVSREKKESFPLTVTSAQKNPTAFYLCASSGQGYQPQHFGDGTRLSIL.

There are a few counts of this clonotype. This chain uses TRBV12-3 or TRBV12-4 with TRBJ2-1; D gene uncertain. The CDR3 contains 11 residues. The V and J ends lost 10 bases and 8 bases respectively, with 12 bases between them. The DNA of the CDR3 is TGTGCCACCACACGGCTCGATGAGCAGTTCTTC. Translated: CATTRLDEQFF.

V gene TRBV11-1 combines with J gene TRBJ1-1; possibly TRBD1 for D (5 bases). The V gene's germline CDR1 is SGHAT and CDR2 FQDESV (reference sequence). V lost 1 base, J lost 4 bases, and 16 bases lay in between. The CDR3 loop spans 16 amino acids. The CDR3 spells CASSLGGTSRGTEAFF. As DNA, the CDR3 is TGTGCCAGCAGCTTAGGCGGGACCTCTCGGGGCACTGAAGCTTTCTTT.

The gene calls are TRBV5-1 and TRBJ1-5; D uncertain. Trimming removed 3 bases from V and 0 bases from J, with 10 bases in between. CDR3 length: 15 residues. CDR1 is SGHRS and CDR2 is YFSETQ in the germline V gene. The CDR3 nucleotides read TGCGCCAGCAGCTCGGGCATAGATAGCAATCAGCCCCAGCATTTT. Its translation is CASSSGIDSNQPQHF. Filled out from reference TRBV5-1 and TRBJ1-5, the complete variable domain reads KAGVTQTPRYLIKTRGQQVTLSCSPISGHRSVSWYQQTPGQGLQFLFEYFSETQRNKGNFPGRFSGRQFSNSRSEMNVSTLELGDSALYLCASSSGIDSNQPQHFGDGTRLSIL.

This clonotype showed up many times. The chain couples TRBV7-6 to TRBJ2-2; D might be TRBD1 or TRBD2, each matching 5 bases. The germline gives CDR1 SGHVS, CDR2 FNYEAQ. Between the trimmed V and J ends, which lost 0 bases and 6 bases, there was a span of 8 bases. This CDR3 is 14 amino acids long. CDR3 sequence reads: CASSLALGAGELFF. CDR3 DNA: TGTGCCAGCAGCTTAGCGTTGGGGGCCGGGGAGCTGTTTTTT.

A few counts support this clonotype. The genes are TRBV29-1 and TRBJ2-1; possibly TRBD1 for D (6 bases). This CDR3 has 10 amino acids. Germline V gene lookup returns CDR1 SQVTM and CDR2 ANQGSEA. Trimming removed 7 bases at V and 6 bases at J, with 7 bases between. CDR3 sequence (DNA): TGCAGCGGGGGGCTCAATGAGCAGTTCTTC. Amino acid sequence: CSGGLNEQFF.

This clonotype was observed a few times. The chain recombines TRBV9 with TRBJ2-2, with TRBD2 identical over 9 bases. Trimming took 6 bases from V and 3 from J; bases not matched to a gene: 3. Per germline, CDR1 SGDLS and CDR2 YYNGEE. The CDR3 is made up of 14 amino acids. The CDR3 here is CASMAGGDTGELFF. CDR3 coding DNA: TGTGCCAGCATGGCGGGAGGGGACACCGGGGAGCTGTTTTTT. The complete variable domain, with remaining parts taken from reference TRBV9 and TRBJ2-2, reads DSGVTQTPKHLITATGQRVTLRCSPRSGDLSVYWYQQSLDQGLQFLIQYYNGEERAKGNILERFSAQQFPDLHSELNLSSLELGDSALYFCASMAGGDTGELFFGEGSRLTVL.

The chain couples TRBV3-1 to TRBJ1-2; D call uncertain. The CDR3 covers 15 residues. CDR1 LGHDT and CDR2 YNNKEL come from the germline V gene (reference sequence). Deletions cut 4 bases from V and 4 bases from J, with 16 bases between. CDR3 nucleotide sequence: TGTGCCAGCAGCCCGGTTGAGGGAGTGGGCTATGGCTACACCTTC. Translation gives CASSPVEGVGYGYTF.

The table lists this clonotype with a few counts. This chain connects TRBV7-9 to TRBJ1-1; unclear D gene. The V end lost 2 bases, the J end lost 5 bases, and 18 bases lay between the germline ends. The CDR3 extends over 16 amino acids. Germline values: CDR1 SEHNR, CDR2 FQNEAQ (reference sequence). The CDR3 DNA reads TGTGCCAGCAGCTTACTGGTTGGGCCCCTGGGGACTGAAGCTTTCTTT. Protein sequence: CASSLLVGPLGTEAFF.

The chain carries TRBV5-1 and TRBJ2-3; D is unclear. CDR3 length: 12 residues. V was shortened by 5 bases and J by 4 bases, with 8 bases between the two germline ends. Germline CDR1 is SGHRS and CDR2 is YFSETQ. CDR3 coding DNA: TGCGCCAGCAGTACAGCAGCAGATACGCAGTATTTT. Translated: CASSTAADTQYF. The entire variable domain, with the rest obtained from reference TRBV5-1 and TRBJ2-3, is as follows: KAGVTQTPRYLIKTRGQQVTLSCSPISGHRSVSWYQQTPGQGLQFLFEYFSETQRNKGNFPGRFSGRQFSNSRSEMNVSTLELGDSALYLCASSTAADTQYFGPGTRLTVL.

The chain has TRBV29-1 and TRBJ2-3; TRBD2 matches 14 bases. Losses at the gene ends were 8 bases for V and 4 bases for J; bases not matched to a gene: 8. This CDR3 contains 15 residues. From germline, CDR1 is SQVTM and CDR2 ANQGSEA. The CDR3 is CSLMGLAGVPDTQYF. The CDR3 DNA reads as TGCAGCTTAATGGGACTAGCGGGAGTCCCAGATACGCAGTATTTT.

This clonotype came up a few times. This CDR3 is CSVTEGYEQYF. Here the CDR3 DNA reads TGCAGCGTGACGGAAGGGTACGAGCAGTACTTC. The chain is built from TRBV29-1 and TRBJ2-7; D unclear. The CDR3 has 11 residues. Between the trimmed V and J ends, which lost 6 bases and 4 bases, there was a span of 10 bases. In germline, CDR1 is SQVTM, CDR2 ANQGSEA.

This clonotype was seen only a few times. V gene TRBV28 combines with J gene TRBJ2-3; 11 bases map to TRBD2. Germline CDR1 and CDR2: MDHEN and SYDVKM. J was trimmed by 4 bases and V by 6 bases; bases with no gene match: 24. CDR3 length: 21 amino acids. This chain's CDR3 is CASSPRELAGVSTRLADTQYF. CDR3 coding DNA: TGTGCCAGCAGCCCTAGGGAACTAGCGGGAGTGAGTACTCGGCTGGCAGATACGCAGTATTTT.